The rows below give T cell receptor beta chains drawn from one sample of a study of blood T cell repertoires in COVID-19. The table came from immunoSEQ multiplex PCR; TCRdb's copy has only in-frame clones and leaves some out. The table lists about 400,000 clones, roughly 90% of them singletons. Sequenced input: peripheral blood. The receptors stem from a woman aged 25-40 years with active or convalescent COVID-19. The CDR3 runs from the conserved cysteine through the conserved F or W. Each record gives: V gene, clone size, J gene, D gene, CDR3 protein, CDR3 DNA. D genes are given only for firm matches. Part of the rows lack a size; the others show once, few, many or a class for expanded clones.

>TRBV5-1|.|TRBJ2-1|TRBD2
CASSLATAGETYNEQFF
TGCGCCAGCAGCTTGGCCACGGCGGGGGAGACCTACAATGAGCAGTTCTTC
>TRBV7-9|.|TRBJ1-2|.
CASSLSDYGYTF
TGTGCCAGCAGCTTAAGCGACTATGGCTACACCTTC
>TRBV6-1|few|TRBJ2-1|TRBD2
CASSALQTSGRNEQFF
TGTGCCAGCAGTGCCCTCCAGACTAGCGGGAGGAATGAGCAGTTCTTC
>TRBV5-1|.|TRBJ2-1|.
CASSLVGGEPNEQFF
TGCGCCAGCAGCTTGGTGGGGGGAGAGCCCAATGAGCAGTTCTTC
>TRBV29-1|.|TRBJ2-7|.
CSVEVEGRVTYEQYF
TGCAGCGTTGAAGTTGAGGGAAGGGTTACCTACGAGCAGTACTTC
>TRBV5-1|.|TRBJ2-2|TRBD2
CASTRASGGQNTGELFF
TGCGCCAGCACAAGGGCTAGCGGGGGGCAAAACACCGGGGAGCTGTTTTTT
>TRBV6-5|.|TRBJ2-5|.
CASSYSQETQYF
TGTGCCAGCAGTTATAGCCAAGAGACCCAGTACTTC
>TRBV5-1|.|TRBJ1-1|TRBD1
CASSLADRGMNTEAFF
TGCGCCAGCAGCTTGGCTGACAGGGGGATGAACACTGAAGCTTTCTTT
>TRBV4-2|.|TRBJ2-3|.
CASSQDLFTDTQYF
TGTGCCAGCAGCCAAGACCTGTTTACAGATACGCAGTATTTT
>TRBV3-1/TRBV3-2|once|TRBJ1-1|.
CASSPQRAATEAFF
TGTGCCAGCAGCCCCCAGCGGGCAGCCACTGAAGCTTTCTTT
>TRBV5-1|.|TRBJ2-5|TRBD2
CASSSGTSIGETQYF
TGCGCCAGCAGCTCCGGGACTAGCATCGGAGAGACCCAGTACTTC
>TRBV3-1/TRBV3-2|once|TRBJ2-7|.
CASSQEGGEQYF
TGTGCCAGCAGCCAAGAAGGGGGCGAGCAGTACTTC
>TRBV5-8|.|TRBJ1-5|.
CASSLPGEGNQPQHF
TGTGCCAGCAGCTTACCTGGGGAGGGGAATCAGCCCCAGCATTTT
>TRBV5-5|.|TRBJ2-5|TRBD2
CASSLAGGGLVTQYF
TGTGCCAGCAGCTTGGCCGGGGGGGGCCTGGTGACCCAGTACTTC
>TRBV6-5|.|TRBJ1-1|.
CASSRSLNTEAFF
TGTGCCAGCAGTCGTTCTTTGAACACTGAAGCTTTCTTT
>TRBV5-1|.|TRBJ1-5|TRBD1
CASSLDRGSNQPQHF
TGCGCCAGCAGCTTGGACAGGGGGAGCAATCAGCCCCAGCATTTT
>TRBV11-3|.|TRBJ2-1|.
CASSLTQGLQFF
TGTGCCAGCAGCTTAACTCAGGGCTTGCAGTTCTTC
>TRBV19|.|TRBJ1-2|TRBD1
CASSTPGQVYGYTF
TGTGCCAGTAGTACGCCGGGACAGGTGTATGGCTACACCTTC
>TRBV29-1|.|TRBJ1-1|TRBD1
CSVGQGANTEAFF
TGCAGCGTTGGACAGGGGGCGAACACTGAAGCTTTCTTT
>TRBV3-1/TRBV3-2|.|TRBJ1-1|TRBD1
CASSPHRGGNTEAFF
TGTGCCAGCAGCCCCCACAGGGGGGGCAACACTGAAGCTTTCTTT
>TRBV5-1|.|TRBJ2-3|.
CASSLQGQTTDTQYF
TGCGCCAGCAGCTTACAAGGACAGACCACAGATACGCAGTATTTT
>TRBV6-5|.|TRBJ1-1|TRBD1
CASSYGDRANTEAFF
TGTGCCAGCAGTTACGGGGACAGGGCGAACACTGAAGCTTTCTTT
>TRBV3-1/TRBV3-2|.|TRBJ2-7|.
CASSDSSYEQYF
TGTGCCAGCAGCGACAGCTCCTACGAGCAGTACTTC
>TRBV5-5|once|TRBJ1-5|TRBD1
CASTRQGQSNQPQHF
TGTGCCAGCACCCGACAGGGACAGAGCAATCAGCCCCAGCATTTT
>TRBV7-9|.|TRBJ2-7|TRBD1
CASSLLGQGPEQYF
TGTGCCAGCAGCTTGTTAGGACAGGGGCCCGAGCAGTACTTC
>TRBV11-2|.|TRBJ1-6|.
CASSSSGTNNSPLHF
TGTGCCAGCAGCTCTTCCGGGACTAATAATTCACCCCTCCACTTT
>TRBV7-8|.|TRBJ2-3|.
CASSLDSVGGAQGIQTDTQYF
TGTGCCAGCAGCTTAGATTCGGTCGGAGGGGCGCAGGGAATTCAGACAGATACGCAGTATTTT
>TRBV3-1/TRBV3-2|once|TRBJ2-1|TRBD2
CASSQDPAGGPSNEQFF
TGTGCCAGCAGCCAAGATCCAGCGGGGGGGCCAAGCAATGAGCAGTTCTTC
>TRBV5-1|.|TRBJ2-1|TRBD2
CASSSSTSGYNEQFF
TGCGCCAGCAGCTCTTCGACTAGCGGCTACAATGAGCAGTTCTTC